Detailed here is one TCR beta chain. Its antigen is unknown. Germline assignment: CDR1 SQVTM and CDR2 ANQGSEA. The CDR3 loop spans 11 amino acids. V was trimmed by 1 base and J by 6 bases, leaving 7 bases between them. The sample belongs to a study of T cell responses to AZD1222 COVID-19 vaccine. General study results and limits: Dominant CD4 TCR responses targeted spike regions 160-218 and 743-854. Donors, mostly white British, included more females; clonal diversity was possibly underestimated. At study baseline, merely a handful of AZD1222 recipients were seropositive. The study reported that nearly half of spike-specific TCRs target unmutated variant regions.

TCRdb's table, derived via immunoSEQ multiplex PCR, lists solely in-frame clones and lacks some. The sample records about 35,000 clones, just over 85% being singletons. J is TRBJ2-7 and V is TRBV29-1; D is unclear. This clonotype was sampled from an adult who received the AZD1222 COVID-19 vaccine. The sequencing used peripheral blood, collected 28 days after the second AZD1222 dose. Written as DNA, the CDR3 is TGCAGCGTTGAAGGGAATGGCGAGCAGTACTTC. Encoded protein: CSVEGNGEQYF.